What follows is one TCR beta chain and its context. Antigen unknown. Healthy HIV-negative adults without recent acute infections or vaccinations served as donors. All of the donors resided in Nashville, Tennessee, and each was a Caucasian adult. Partitioning of CD4+ cells yielded a CD45RA+ naive subset and a CD45RA-negative memory subset. CDR3 length: 18 residues. Germline V lookup: CDR1 MNHEY, CDR2 SMNVEV (reference sequence). The germline V and J ends were trimmed by 5 bases and 0 bases, with 19 bases remaining between them. This record comes from a study of shared clonotypes between healthy human individuals. Notes on the study in general: Non-shared clonotypes displayed generation probabilities falling below those of clonotypes present in all four donors.

The repertoire was sequenced with immunoSEQ multiplex PCR; TCRdb's copy has only in-frame clones and lacks some. The repertoire holds about 1.1 million clones, with approximately 80% as singletons. The sequenced sample consisted of memory CD4+ T cells from PBMCs. Subset of the sample: CD45RA-negative fraction. The chain carries TRBV27 and TRBJ1-4, with D possibly being TRBD1 (5 bases). This clonotype was sampled from a man younger than 30 in good health. Some clones in this sample may be carry-over from other donors' samples. CDR3 sequence reads: CASSRRGPGGTTNEKLFF. The CDR3 nucleotides are TGTGCCAGCAGTCGGCGGGGCCCGGGTGGGACAACTAATGAAAAACTGTTTTTT.